Detailed here is one T cell receptor (beta chain). Its antigen is not identified. This sample is drawn from a study of shared clonotypes between healthy human individuals. Study-level results: Sequencing depth was a factor that was expected to affect clonotype sharing among donors. Rarefaction analysis demonstrated incomplete sorted-subset sequencing notwithstanding large depth.

Authors' analysis steps: ImmunoSEQ junction-only sequences lacked quality scores, so their filtering differed. This table comes from immunoSEQ multiplex PCR, and its TCRdb copy is limited to in-frame clones, with some not included. V, J and clone size are taken as reported in that table, and D and trimming were inferred from the DNA itself. The sample lists over a million clones, around 97% occurring once. Germline V gene lookup returns CDR1 SGHTA and CDR2 FQGNSA. J gave up 3 bases and V 5 bases, and 13 bases lay outside the gene matches. The length of the CDR3 is 17 residues. Everyone who donated was a Caucasian adult who lived in Nashville, Tennessee.

The origin of this receptor is a man aged 25 to 40 in good health. Sequences were obtained from naive CD4+ T cells sorted from blood. The subset: CD45RA+ positively selected. The chain carries TRBV7-2 and TRBJ2-7, with 10 bases matching TRBD1. The DNA for the CDR3 is TGTGCCAGCAGCGAAAGGGGACAGGGGTTCTCCCTCTACGAGCAGTACTTC. Its translation is CASSERGQGFSLYEQYF.